The 12 T cell receptor beta chains in this list originate from one sample, sequenced in a study of blood T cells in healthy people across ages. A sample-barcoded 5' primer and a J-beta primer mix were used in a second PCR of about 7 to 12 cycles. TCRdb re-derived calls from the 5' RACE reads in MiXCR, one entry per CDR3 protein. Among 1.5 million to 2 million distinct CDR3 sequences, about two fifths were seen once, and the ten largest hold around 23%. The sample comprised blood. Every receptor here comes from a human donor in good health.

This clonotype came up a few times. The gene calls are TRBV11-3 and TRBJ2-1; 15 bases are shared with TRBD2. The length of the CDR3 is 15 residues. V was clipped by 4 bases and J by 10 bases; unmatched bases: 5. The V gene's germline CDR1 is SGHNT and CDR2 YENEEA. CDR3 residues: CASSWGLAGGGEQFF. The CDR3 coding sequence is TGTGCCAGCAGCTGGGGACTAGCGGGGGGAGGGGAGCAGTTCTTC.

The chain joins TRBV6-2 or TRBV6-3 to TRBJ2-1, with D possibly matching TRBD2 (6 bases). Germline lookup yields CDR1 MNHEY and CDR2 SVGEGT. The CDR3 contains 15 residues. Trimming shortened V by 3 bases and J by 8 bases, and 17 bases separated the two germline ends. The CDR3 bases are TGTGCCAGCAGTTATCGGAGGGCTACGCGGGATGAGCAGTTCTTC. Its protein product is CASSYRRATRDEQFF.

About this clonotype itself: Its ends do not fully match the called genes, so a read error is possible. The chain couples TRBV12-3 or TRBV12-4 to TRBJ2-3, with 11 bases matching TRBD2. This CDR3 has 16 residues. The CDR3 reads CASSFWLAGGTDMQYF. CDR3 coding DNA: TGTGCCAGCAGTTTCTGGCTAGCGGGGGGCACAGATATGCAGTATTTT.

This clonotype was seen only a few times. This sequence joins TRBV20-1 and TRBJ2-7; TRBD2 matches at 12 bases. V trimming: 0 bases; J trimming: 7 bases; junction bases outside the gene matches: 10. CDR3 length: 16 residues. In germline, CDR1 is DFQATT, CDR2 SNEGSKA (reference sequence). CDR3 amino acids: CSARDLASGGAWEQYF. The CDR3 DNA follows: TGCAGTGCTAGAGATCTGGCTAGCGGGGGGGCCTGGGAGCAGTACTTC.

The CDR3 DNA reads TGCAGTGCTCCCTCCGGGACAAGGACCTACGAGCAGTACTTC. The encoded protein is CSAPSGTRTYEQYF. V is TRBV20-1 and J is TRBJ2-4, with D maybe TRBD1 (6 bases). The end of the DNA aligns better with TRBJ2-7, so the J call may be wrong. From germline, CDR1 is DFQATT and CDR2 SNEGSKA (reference sequence). The CDR3 length is 14 residues.

This clonotype was counted a few times. This chain joins TRBV6-2 or TRBV6-3 and TRBJ2-1; 13 bases are a match to TRBD2. Germline assignment: CDR1 MNHEY and CDR2 SVGEGT. The CDR3 length is 19 residues. J gave up 2 bases and V 2 bases, and 9 bases lay outside the gene matches. Here the CDR3 reads CASSYPGTSGEQAYNEQFF. The CDR3 coding sequence is TGTGCCAGCAGTTACCCCGGGACTAGCGGGGAACAGGCCTACAATGAGCAGTTCTTC.

This clonotype came up many times. J is TRBJ2-1 and V is TRBV7-2; D perhaps matches TRBD1 (5 bases). The CDR3 extends over 15 amino acids. Germline V gives CDR1 SGHTA, CDR2 FQGNSA. Trimming removed 0 bases at V and 3 bases at J, with 9 bases between. DNA of the CDR3: TGTGCCAGCAGCTTAGCTTCTACAGGCTACAATGAGCAGTTCTTC. Residues: CASSLASTGYNEQFF.

In DNA, the CDR3 is TGCAGCGTTGGTAATTTTGGTGAAGCTTTCTTT. It yields the protein CSVGNFGEAFF. The chain has TRBV29-1 and TRBJ1-1; D is ambiguous. Germline CDR1 reads SQVTM; CDR2 reads ANQGSEA. Trimming took 4 bases from V and 7 from J, leaving 10 bases between them. CDR3 length equals 11 residues.

V is TRBV27 and J is TRBJ1-5; maybe TRBD1 (5 bases). The CDR3 sequence is 15 residues long. Trimming cost V 5 bases and J 3 bases, with 14 bases left between them. Germline assignment: CDR1 MNHEY and CDR2 SMNVEV (reference sequence). The CDR3 DNA reads TGTGCCAGCAGTCCCAGCCAGGGCTACAATCAGCCCCAGCATTTT. This sequence encodes CASSPSQGYNQPQHF.

This clonotype was found many times. The rearrangement uses TRBV10-3 and TRBJ1-2; 10 bases line up with TRBD1. Germline V gene sequence: CDR1 ENHRY, CDR2 SYGVKD. Trimming took 4 bases from V and 4 from J; bases not matched to a gene: 3. This CDR3 is 14 amino acids long. The CDR3 here is CAISGGQGVYGYTF. The CDR3 nucleotides are TGTGCCATCAGTGGAGGACAGGGGGTCTATGGCTACACCTTC.

CDR3 sequence: CASSQDPYQPQHF. As DNA, the CDR3 is TGCGCCAGCAGCCAAGATCCTTACCAGCCCCAGCATTTT. The rearrangement uses TRBV4-3 and TRBJ1-5; D unclear. V was clipped by 0 bases and J by 7 bases, with 7 bases between them. Germline lookup yields CDR1 LGHNA and CDR2 YSLEER. This CDR3 has 13 amino acids.

This clonotype was observed a few times. The V gene is TRBV7-2, the J gene TRBJ2-7; D might be TRBD2 (5 bases). The CDR3 is made up of 14 amino acids. Trimming took off 0 bases at V and 9 bases at J, with 15 bases between the two ends. Germline V lookup: CDR1 SGHTA, CDR2 FQGNSA. This chain's CDR3 is CASSLAVAPAGQYF. The CDR3 DNA sequence: TGTGCCAGCAGCTTAGCGGTGGCTCCCGCGGGGCAGTACTTC.